One TCR beta chain is described in this entry. This clonotype was seen a handful of times. What this receptor recognizes is not known. The sample holds no much larger clone one base away, and base qualities are not on file. The method was RACE. This sample was sequenced with a NextSeq 500. Library preparation attached unique molecular identifiers to individual cDNA molecules for quantitative, reproducible TCR counting. Both TCR alpha and TCR beta chains were sequenced from each blood RNA sample. In the original analysis: A median of approximately 96,000 TCRs per sample was observed, with a range of 23,224 to 690,600. V, J and CDR3 annotation of the TCR reads was performed with the Decombinator software suite. To make PS versus PT1 abundance plots, every sample was subsampled to the same number of TCRs (28,000). Expanded TCRs were defined as absent before sensitization and observed at least eight times at the 2-week time point. In-frame beta chains were kept once TCRdb had trimmed the public reads at Q25 with fastp and called clones with MiXCR. Rows are unified per CDR3 protein, each entry keeping the most common DNA and genes. V and J calls and clone size were set by TCRdb, not the authors. The sample table records fewer than 70,000 distinct CDR3 sequences; over 9.5% of these occur just once. The top ten hold over 4% of the sample.

Interpreted using the paper, the time point label stands for: pre-sensitization, week 0. Interpreted using the paper, the treatment or condition label stands for: therapeutic diphenylcyclopropenone sensitization with weekly scalp DPC. At every patch-test visit, the blood draw took place before the patch test was put on. Patients were eligible if aged 18 to 70, diagnosed with alopecia and judged suitable for DPC therapy, and pregnant patients were excluded. Unfractionated whole blood was collected in Tempus Blood RNA tubes, and total RNA was extracted from that blood. These data come from a study of human T cells and chemical hapten exposure (dated by TCRdb to the early 2020s). A note on the overall study: For sensitization, 2% DPC in acetone was applied to a roughly 2 cm by roughly 2 cm area of upper inner arm skin. Weekly therapeutic DPC doses were additionally applied to the scalp of patients throughout the approximately 25-week study period. Patch tests used Finn chambers with 0.01% DPC on the upper back, scored after 6 days by International Contact Dermatitis Research Group standards. Most of the patients in the cohort were female, and the cohort covered alopecia areata with under or over 50% scalp involvement, alopecia totalis and alopecia universalis. Libraries were combined into a pool for sequencing, and differences in TCR yield between samples came mainly from small differences in library volumes within the pool. Peripheral blood TCR repertoire changes were tracked in vivo in alopecia patients during primary and secondary sensitization to the hapten diphenylcyclopropenone (DPC). Blood samples were taken from patients before sensitization (week 0) and at 2, 6 and about 24 weeks after DPC sensitization. Blood for TCR sequencing was provided by twenty-nine alopecia patients at one to four time points (pre-sensitization, 2, 6 and 24 weeks).

The germline V gene sets CDR1 to SGHRS and CDR2 to YFSETQ. Reading from cysteine to phenylalanine, the CDR3 counts 17 amino acids. Only the CDR3 portion is preserved as DNA: 51 bases, with reading frame beginning at the first base. After removal of 0 bases from V and 0 bases from J, the junction retains 1 base not matched to a gene. The full study reports these points: After repeated subsampling, changes were observed in the strength of the expansion versus patch-test correlation and in the threshold at which the correlation became significant. DPC sensitization did not change how many TCRs were above 1 in 1000 frequency, and no evidence was found of alterations in global repertoire structure. Expanded TCRs formed significantly more large CDR3 similarity clusters than pre-sensitization or healthy control sets, consistent with antigen-driven responses. Patch test score correlated positively with the number of PT1 expanded TCRs, reaching significance at thresholds 8, 16 and 32 but not at 4. Because every patient had alopecia, a presumed autoimmune disease, the patients' immune response might differ from that of healthy individuals.

The chain is assembled from TRBV5-1 and TRBJ2-2; the central 11 bases match TRBD2. This clonotype was sampled from a woman between 45 and 60 years old with alopecia areata. Some clones in this sample may be carry-over from other donors' samples. Material: whole blood, obtained in connection with sensitization to the hapten diphenylcyclopropenone (DPC). This receptor has the CDR3 CASSLGLAGSNTGELFF. Here is the DNA: TGCGCCAGCAGCTTGGGACTAGCGGGATCGAACACCGGGGAGCTGTTTTTT.